The 18 T cell receptor beta chains below were found in one sample sequenced in a study of blood T cell repertoires in COVID-19. TCRdb's copy holds only in-frame clones and misses some; the assay was immunoSEQ multiplex PCR. The sample lists 350,000 to 450,000 clones, approximately 89% occurring once. Sequencing used peripheral blood. All receptors derive from a woman in her sixties or seventies with COVID-19, enrolled during active disease.

The V call is TRBV5-4, the J call TRBJ2-1; 8 bases fit TRBD2. Looked up from germline, CDR1 is SGHNT and CDR2 is YYREEE (reference sequence). This CDR3 is 17 amino acids long. V lost 3 bases to trimming and J lost 4 bases; unmatched junction nucleotides: 12. The CDR3 DNA sequence: TGTGCCAGCAGCTCACGAATATTAGCGGGGAATTACAATGAGCAGTTCTTC. Translation gives CASSSRILAGNYNEQFF. Drawing the rest from reference TRBV5-4 and TRBJ2-1, the complete variable domain is ETGVTQSPTHLIKTRGQQVTLRCSSQSGHNTVSWYQQALGQGPQFIFQYYREEENGRGNFPPRFSGLQFPNYSSELNVNALELDDSALYLCASSSRILAGNYNEQFFGPGTRLTVL.

This chain links TRBV7-9 with TRBJ1-2, with 11 bases matching TRBD1. CDR3 size: 14 residues. J gave up 8 bases and V 4 bases, and 6 bases lay outside the gene matches. The V gene's germline CDR1 is SEHNR and CDR2 FQNEAQ (reference sequence). The CDR3 reads CASSSEGQGGGYTF. CDR3 DNA sequence: TGTGCCAGCAGCTCCGAGGGACAGGGGGGAGGCTACACCTTC.

This chain uses TRBV6-1 with TRBJ2-7, with 7 positions matching TRBD1. The CDR3 covers 15 residues. The germline V gene encodes CDR1 MNHNS and CDR2 SASEGT. V trimming: 2 bases; J trimming: 2 bases; junction bases outside the gene matches: 6. CDR3 bases: TGTGCCAGCAGTGAAAGGACAGGAAAGACCTACGAGCAGTACTTC. Its translation: CASSERTGKTYEQYF.

J is TRBJ1-3 and V is TRBV19; perhaps TRBD1 as D (6 bases). Germline V lookup: CDR1 LNHDA, CDR2 SQIVND (reference sequence). Trimming removed 5 bases from V and 0 bases from J, with 11 bases in between. This CDR3 region has 15 residues. CDR3 sequence: CASSVQGSSGNTIYF. CDR3 DNA sequence: TGTGCCAGTAGTGTTCAGGGGAGCTCTGGAAACACCATATATTTT. The entire variable domain, with the rest obtained from reference TRBV19 and TRBJ1-3, is as follows: DGGITQSPKYLFRKEGQNVTLSCEQNLNHDAMYWYRQDPGQGLRLIYYSQIVNDFQKGDIAEGYSVSREKKESFPLTVTSAQKNPTAFYLCASSVQGSSGNTIYFGEGSWLTVV.

The rearrangement links TRBV27 to TRBJ2-7, with 9 bases matching TRBD1. Germline-derived CDR1 and CDR2 are MNHEY and SMNVEV (reference sequence). Unmatched junction bases numbered 14, after V lost 5 bases and J lost 6 bases. This CDR3 region has 16 residues. DNA for the CDR3: TGTGCCAGCAGTCAGCAAACGGGACAGGGTCATAGCGAGCAGTACTTC. Amino acid sequence: CASSQQTGQGHSEQYF.

This clone was counted once. The chain uses TRBV5-1 and TRBJ2-5; TRBD2 matches 12 bases. The CDR3 extends over 17 amino acids. CDR1 is SGHRS, CDR2 YFSETQ, per germline. With V trimmed by 4 bases and J by 4 bases, 11 bases remained unmatched. CDR3 DNA sequence: TGCGCCAGCAGCGCTAGCGGGGGGGCCGGAGGAGCAGAGACCCAGTACTTC. Its translation is CASSASGGAGGAETQYF.

This CDR3 is CASSLGTGRSGTQYF. The CDR3 DNA sequence: TGTGCCAGCAGCTTAGGTACGGGGAGGAGTGGTACGCAGTATTTT. The gene calls are TRBV7-8 and TRBJ2-3; weak D call: TRBD2 (6 bases). The CDR3 has 15 amino acids. The V end was cut by 1 base, the J end by 8 bases, with 16 bases between. CDR1 is SGHVS, CDR2 FQNEAQ, per germline.

This chain links TRBV6-5 with TRBJ1-3; D gene unclear. The CDR3 contains 13 residues. The V end was cut by 8 bases, the J end by 0 bases, with 8 bases between. Looked up from germline, CDR1 is MNHEY and CDR2 is SVGAGI. CDR3 sequence reads: CASGDISGNTIYF. CDR3 nucleotide sequence: TGTGCCAGCGGCGACATCTCTGGAAACACCATATATTTT.

J is TRBJ1-2 and V is TRBV18, with D perhaps TRBD1 (6 bases). This CDR3 is built from 13 residues. Germline values: CDR1 KGHSH, CDR2 LQKENI. V dropped 3 bases and J dropped 6 bases, with 11 bases sitting between them. CDR3 amino acids: CASSPSGEHGYTF. CDR3 coding DNA: TGTGCCAGCTCACCGTCAGGGGAACATGGCTACACCTTC.

The chain recombines TRBV28 with TRBJ2-7; D is possibly TRBD1 (6 bases). The V end lost 5 bases, the J end lost 4 bases, and 15 bases lay between the germline ends. The germline V gene has CDR1 MDHEN and CDR2 SYDVKM. The CDR3 totals 14 residues. CDR3 in DNA: TGTGCCAGCAGTCCCGGGACACCCTTATACGAGCAGTACTTC. Its translation is CASSPGTPLYEQYF.

The J gene is TRBJ2-3, the V gene TRBV19; 9 nucleotides match TRBD2. V was pared by 5 bases and J by 5 bases, with 11 bases of the junction left unmatched. CDR3 length: 16 amino acids. Germline assignment: CDR1 LNHDA and CDR2 SQIVND (reference sequence). Written as DNA, the CDR3 is TGTGCCAGTAGTGTAATGCTAGCGGGGTACGGAGATACGCAGTATTTT. Its translation: CASSVMLAGYGDTQYF.

The genes are TRBV7-2 and TRBJ2-7; the match to TRBD1 covers 9 bases. With 5 bases clipped from V and 6 bases from J, the junction kept 8 bases outside the gene matches. Germline V CDR1 and CDR2: SGHTA, FQGNSA. The CDR3 is 14 amino acids. The CDR3 loop reads CASSKEDRGREQYF. CDR3 coding DNA: TGTGCCAGCAGCAAAGAGGACAGGGGTCGCGAGCAGTACTTC.

This clone has just one count. The V call is TRBV4-1, the J call TRBJ2-5; 9 bases are shared with TRBD2. The V segment lost 1 base and the J segment 1 base; nucleotides outside the gene matches: 1. This CDR3 is 15 amino acids long. Germline assignment: CDR1 MGHRA and CDR2 YSYEKL. The CDR3, as DNA: TGCGCCAGCAGCCAAGGTAGCGGGGGCCAAGAGACCCAGTACTTC. It encodes CASSQGSGGQETQYF.

This clone was observed once. This chain links TRBV2 with TRBJ1-5, with a possible D match to TRBD1 (5 bases). The V gene's germline CDR1 is SNHLY and CDR2 FYNNEI. V lost 4 bases, J lost 0 bases, and 10 bases lay in between. The CDR3 has 15 amino acids. The CDR3: CASSVGGNSNQPQHF. The CDR3 DNA sequence: TGTGCCAGCAGTGTGGGGGGAAATAGCAATCAGCCCCAGCATTTT.

This chain joins TRBV5-1 and TRBJ2-2, with no clear D. V gave up 4 bases and J gave up 0 bases, with 7 bases separating them. This CDR3 contains 14 residues. Germline CDR1 is SGHRS and CDR2 is YFSETQ. CDR3 loop: CASSENTNTGELFF. CDR3 DNA: TGCGCCAGCAGCGAAAACACGAACACCGGGGAGCTGTTTTTT.

The V call is TRBV18, the J call TRBJ2-7; D call uncertain. Per germline, CDR1 KGHSH and CDR2 LQKENI. The CDR3 covers 14 residues. Trimming removed 4 bases from V and 2 bases from J, with 12 bases in between. CDR3 sequence (DNA): TGTGCCAGCTCACGCGACGGAGTCACCTACGAGCAGTACTTC. This translates into CASSRDGVTYEQYF.

The chain has TRBV5-1 and TRBJ1-6; 8 bases are a match to TRBD1. The junction had 7 bases not matched to a gene; V was cut back by 4 bases and J by 7 bases. Germline V CDR1 and CDR2: SGHRS, YFSETQ. This CDR3 contains 15 residues. This chain's CDR3 is CASSTRTGKNSPLHF. In DNA, the CDR3 is TGCGCCAGCAGCACCCGGACAGGGAAGAATTCACCCCTCCACTTT.

The chain has TRBV28 and TRBJ1-1; D gene uncertain. Trimming removed 2 bases from V and 0 bases from J, with 10 bases in between. Per the germline V gene, CDR1 is MDHEN and CDR2 is SYDVKM. The CDR3 has 15 amino acids. CDR3: CASSLDPTVNTEAFF. The CDR3 region has the DNA TGTGCCAGCAGTTTAGATCCCACTGTGAACACTGAAGCTTTCTTT.